This TCR beta chain was retrieved from a study of low-dose radiotherapy and immunotherapy resistance in tumors. Study context: Members of Cohort 1 were treated with 0.5 Gy per fraction every 2 weeks. The prescribed total PTV dose was 6.5 Gy.

This clonotype has ten or more counts. The CDR3 runs to 20 residues. With V trimmed by 4 bases and J by 7 bases, 21 bases remained unmatched. Germline CDR1 reads MNHEY; CDR2 reads SVGAGI. Time point here: before trial treatment. Nivolumab, ipilimumab, aspirin, low-dose cyclophosphamide and low-dose radiotherapy were all administered to the donors. TCRs underwent about 22 PCR cycles of amplification with a constant-region primer and V-primer adapter. TCRdb redid the calling of the reads with MiXCR, one entry per CDR3 protein. Of about 50,000 distinct CDR3 sequences in the sample, 12% were seen once. Sequences were derived from PBMCs, sampled before treatment. This rearrangement joins TRBV6-5 to TRBJ2-1; 11 bases fit TRBD1. The source of this sequence is a female donor with ovarian cancer. CDR3 DNA: TGTGCCAGCAGTTCCCTCGGACAGGGGGCGCGGATAGGCCTTAGGAATGAGCAGTTCTTC. Translating gives CASSSLGQGARIGLRNEQFF.